The clone carrying this T cell receptor beta chain was detected a few times. Its cognate antigen is unknown. A multiplex PCR was run with 60 Vbeta primers and 13 Jbeta primers. The table came from immunoSEQ multiplex PCR; TCRdb's copy has only in-frame clones and leaves some out. The top ten hold more than 1.5% of the sample, which has about 130,000 clones, over 80% seen once. The CDR3 consists of 14 residues. The V segment lost 5 bases and the J segment 2 bases; nucleotides outside the gene matches: 5. Germline V gene lookup returns CDR1 LNHDA and CDR2 SQIVND (reference sequence). The data derive from a study of cytomegalovirus exposure and HLA in healthy donors. Study-level points and caveats: Indistinguishable V segments such as TRBV6-2 and TRBV6-3 were excluded. In vitro data verified a few CMV-associated chains as specific for CMV antigens. Common viral pathogens seemed to be connected with several of the most significant clusters, according to a later analysis.

The receptor was derived from a man in his forties in good health and CMV-seronegative. The material sequenced was PBMCs. The chain employs TRBV19 and TRBJ2-7; 8 bases agree with TRBD1. The CDR3, as DNA: TGTGCCAGTAGTCTTAGGGGACAGGCCTACGAGCAGTACTTC. Its translation: CASSLRGQAYEQYF.